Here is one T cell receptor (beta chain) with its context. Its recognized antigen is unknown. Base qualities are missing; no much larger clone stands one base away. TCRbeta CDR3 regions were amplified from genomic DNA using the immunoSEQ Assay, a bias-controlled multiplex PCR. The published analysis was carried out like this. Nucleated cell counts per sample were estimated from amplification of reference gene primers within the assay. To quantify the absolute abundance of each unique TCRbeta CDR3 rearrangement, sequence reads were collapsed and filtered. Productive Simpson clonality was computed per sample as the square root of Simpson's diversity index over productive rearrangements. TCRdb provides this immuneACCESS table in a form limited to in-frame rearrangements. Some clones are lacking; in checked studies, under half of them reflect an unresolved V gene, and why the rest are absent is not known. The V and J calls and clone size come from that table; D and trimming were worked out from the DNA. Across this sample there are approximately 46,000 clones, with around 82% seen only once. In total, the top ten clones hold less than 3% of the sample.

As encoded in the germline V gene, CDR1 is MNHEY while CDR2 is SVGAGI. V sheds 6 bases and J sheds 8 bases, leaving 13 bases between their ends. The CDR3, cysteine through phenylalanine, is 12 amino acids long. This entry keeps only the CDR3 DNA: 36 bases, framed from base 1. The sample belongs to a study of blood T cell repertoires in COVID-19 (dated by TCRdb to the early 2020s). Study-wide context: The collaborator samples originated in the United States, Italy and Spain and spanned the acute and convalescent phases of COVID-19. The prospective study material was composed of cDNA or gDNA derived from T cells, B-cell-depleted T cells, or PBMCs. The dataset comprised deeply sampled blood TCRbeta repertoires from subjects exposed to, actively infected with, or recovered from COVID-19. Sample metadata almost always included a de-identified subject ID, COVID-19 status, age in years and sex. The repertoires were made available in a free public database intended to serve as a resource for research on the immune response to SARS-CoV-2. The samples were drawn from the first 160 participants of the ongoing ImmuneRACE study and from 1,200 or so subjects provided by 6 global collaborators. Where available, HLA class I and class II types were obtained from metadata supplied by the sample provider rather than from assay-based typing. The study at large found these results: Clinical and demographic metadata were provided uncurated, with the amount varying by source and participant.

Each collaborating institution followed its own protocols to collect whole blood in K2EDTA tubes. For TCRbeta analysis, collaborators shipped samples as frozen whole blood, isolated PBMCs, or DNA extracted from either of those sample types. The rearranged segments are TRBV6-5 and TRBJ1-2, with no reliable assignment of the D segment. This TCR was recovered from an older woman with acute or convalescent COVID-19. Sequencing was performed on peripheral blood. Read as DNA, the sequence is TGTGCCAGCAGCAACGGTCATACCGGCTACACCTTC. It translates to CASSNGHTGYTF.